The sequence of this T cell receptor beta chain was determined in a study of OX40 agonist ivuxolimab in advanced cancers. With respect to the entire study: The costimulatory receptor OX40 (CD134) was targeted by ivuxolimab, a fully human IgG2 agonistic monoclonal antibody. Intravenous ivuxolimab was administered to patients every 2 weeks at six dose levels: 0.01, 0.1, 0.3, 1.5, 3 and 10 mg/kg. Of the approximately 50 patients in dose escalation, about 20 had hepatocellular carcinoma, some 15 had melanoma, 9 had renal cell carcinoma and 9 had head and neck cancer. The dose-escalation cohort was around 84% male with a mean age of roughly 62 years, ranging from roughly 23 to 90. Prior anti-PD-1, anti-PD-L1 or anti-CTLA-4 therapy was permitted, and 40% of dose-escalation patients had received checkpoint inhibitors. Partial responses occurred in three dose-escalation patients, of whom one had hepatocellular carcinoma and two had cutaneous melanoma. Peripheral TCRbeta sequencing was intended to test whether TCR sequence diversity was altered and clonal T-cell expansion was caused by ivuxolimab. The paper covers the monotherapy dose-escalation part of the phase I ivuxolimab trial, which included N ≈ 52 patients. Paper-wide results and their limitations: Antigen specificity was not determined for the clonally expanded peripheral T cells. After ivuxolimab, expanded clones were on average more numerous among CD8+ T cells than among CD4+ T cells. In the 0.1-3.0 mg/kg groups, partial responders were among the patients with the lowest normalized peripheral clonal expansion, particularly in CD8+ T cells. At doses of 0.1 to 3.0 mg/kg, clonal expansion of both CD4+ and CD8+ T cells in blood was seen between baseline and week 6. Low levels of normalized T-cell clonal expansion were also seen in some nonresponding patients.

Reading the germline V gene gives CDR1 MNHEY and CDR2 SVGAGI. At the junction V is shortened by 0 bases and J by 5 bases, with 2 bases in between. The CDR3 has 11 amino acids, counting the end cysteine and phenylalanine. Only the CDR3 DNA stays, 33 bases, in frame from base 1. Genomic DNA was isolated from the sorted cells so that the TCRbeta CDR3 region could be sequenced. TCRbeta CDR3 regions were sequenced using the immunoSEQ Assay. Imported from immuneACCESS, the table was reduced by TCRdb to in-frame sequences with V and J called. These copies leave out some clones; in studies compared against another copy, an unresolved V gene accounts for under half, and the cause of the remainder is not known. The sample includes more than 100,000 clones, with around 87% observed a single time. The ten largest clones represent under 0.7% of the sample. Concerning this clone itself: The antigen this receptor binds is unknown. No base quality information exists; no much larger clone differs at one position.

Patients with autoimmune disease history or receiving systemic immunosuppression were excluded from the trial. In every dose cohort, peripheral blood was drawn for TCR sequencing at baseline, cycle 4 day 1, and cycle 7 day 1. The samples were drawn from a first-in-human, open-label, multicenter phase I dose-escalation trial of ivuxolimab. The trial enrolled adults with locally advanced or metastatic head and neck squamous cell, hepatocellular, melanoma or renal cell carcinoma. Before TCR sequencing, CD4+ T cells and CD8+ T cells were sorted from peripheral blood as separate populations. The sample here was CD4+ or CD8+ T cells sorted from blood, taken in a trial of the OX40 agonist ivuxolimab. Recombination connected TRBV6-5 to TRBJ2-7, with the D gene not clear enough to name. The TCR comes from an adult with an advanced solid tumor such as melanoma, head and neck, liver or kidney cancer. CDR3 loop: CASSYSDEQYF. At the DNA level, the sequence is TGTGCCAGCAGTTACTCGGACGAGCAGTACTTC.